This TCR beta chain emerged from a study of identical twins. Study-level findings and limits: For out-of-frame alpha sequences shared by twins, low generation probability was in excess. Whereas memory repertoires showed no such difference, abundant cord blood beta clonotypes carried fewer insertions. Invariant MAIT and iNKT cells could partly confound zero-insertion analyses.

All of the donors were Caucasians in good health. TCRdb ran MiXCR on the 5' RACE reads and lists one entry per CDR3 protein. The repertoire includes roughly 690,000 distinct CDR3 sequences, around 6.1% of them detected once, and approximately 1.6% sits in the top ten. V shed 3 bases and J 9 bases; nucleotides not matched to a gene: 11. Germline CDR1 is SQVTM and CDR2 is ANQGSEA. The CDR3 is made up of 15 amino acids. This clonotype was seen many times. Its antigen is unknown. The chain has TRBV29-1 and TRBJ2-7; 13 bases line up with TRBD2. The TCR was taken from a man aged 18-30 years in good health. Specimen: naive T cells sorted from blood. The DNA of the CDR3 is TGCAGCGTTGAGGGACTAGCGGGGCCAAGTGGGGGGCAGTACTTC. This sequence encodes CSVEGLAGPSGGQYF.